A single sample is the source of the 32 T cell receptor beta chains below, sequenced in a study of cytomegalovirus exposure and HLA in healthy donors. 13 Jbeta primers and 60 Vbeta primers were used for the PCR. Some clones are missing from TCRdb's copy, which holds only in-frame ones; the method was immunoSEQ multiplex PCR. In the table there are 150,000 or so clones, roughly 88% of which are singletons. Sequencing was done on a sample of PBMCs. These receptors all stem from a man aged 50 or older in good health and CMV-seropositive.

The CDR3 spells CASSLVRTGTTGELFF. CDR3 DNA sequence: TGCGCCAGCAGCTTAGTAAGAACAGGGACCACCGGGGAGCTGTTTTTT. The chain joins TRBV5-1 to TRBJ2-2; possibly TRBD1 for D (6 bases). Per germline, CDR1 SGHRS and CDR2 YFSETQ. This CDR3 spans 16 amino acids. V was clipped by 2 bases and J by 4 bases, with 15 bases between them.

The chain is built from TRBV27 and TRBJ2-3, with D unresolved. Deletions cut 4 bases from V and 7 bases from J, with 12 bases between. Germline lookup yields CDR1 MNHEY and CDR2 SMNVEV (reference sequence). The CDR3 runs 13 residues. CDR3 protein: CASSSQIRNTQYF. In DNA, the CDR3 is TGTGCCAGCAGTTCACAGATTAGGAATACGCAGTATTTT.

The chain links TRBV5-1 to TRBJ2-1; 12 bases are shared with TRBD2. The germline gives CDR1 SGHRS, CDR2 YFSETQ. V shed 0 bases and J 8 bases; nucleotides not matched to a gene: 3. The CDR3 spans 15 residues. This chain's CDR3 is CASSLDLAGGDEQFF. The CDR3 DNA sequence: TGCGCCAGCAGCTTGGATCTAGCGGGAGGGGATGAGCAGTTCTTC.

Details on this clone: At one boundary the junction diverges from the germline segment, which might be a read error. The chain joins TRBV5-4 to TRBJ2-5; D may be TRBD1 (6 bases). Germline V gene lookup returns CDR1 SGHNT and CDR2 YYREEE (reference sequence). This CDR3 region has 12 residues. The CDR3, as DNA: TGTGCCAGCAGCTTGAGTCCGGGACAAAGGCACTTC. Encoded protein: CASSLSPGQRHF.

V gene TRBV28 combines with J gene TRBJ2-2, with TRBD1 matching 8 bases. The ends lost 6 bases at V and 0 bases at J; junction bases unmatched: 6. The CDR3 sequence is 16 residues long. Germline loops: CDR1 MDHEN, CDR2 SYDVKM. CDR3 DNA: TGTGCCAGCAGCCTCGACAGGGGACCGAACACCGGGGAGCTGTTTTTT. This gives the protein CASSLDRGPNTGELFF.

The chain carries TRBV7-8 and TRBJ2-7; 7 nucleotides agree with TRBD1. This CDR3 has 14 residues. Germline loops: CDR1 SGHVS, CDR2 FQNEAQ. Trimming removed 4 bases from V and 3 bases from J; junction bases left unmatched: 6. In DNA form, the CDR3 reads TGTGCCAGCAGCTCCAGTACAGGGGACTACGAGCAGTACTTC. This translates into CASSSSTGDYEQYF.

This clone was seen a handful of times. The chain recombines TRBV6-1 with TRBJ1-1, with D unresolved. V gave up 2 bases and J gave up 10 bases, with 11 bases separating them. The CDR3 contains 12 residues. Germline CDR1 reads MNHNS; CDR2 reads SASEGT. This CDR3 reads CASSELGSGAFF. Written as DNA, the CDR3 is TGTGCCAGCAGTGAATTAGGGAGTGGAGCTTTCTTT.

The rearrangement uses TRBV29-1 and TRBJ1-1; D remains ambiguous. The germline gives CDR1 SQVTM, CDR2 ANQGSEA. V was cut by 3 bases and J by 1 base, with 6 bases left in between. CDR3 length equals 12 residues. CDR3 DNA sequence: TGCAGCGTTGAGGTAGAGAACACTGAAGCTTTCTTT. Residues: CSVEVENTEAFF.

This chain connects TRBV28 to TRBJ1-2, with TRBD1 matching over 10 bases. The CDR3 is 15 residues long. The trim removed 3 bases at V and 6 bases at J, leaving 7 bases unmatched. Germline V gene data show CDR1 as MDHEN and CDR2 as SYDVKM. The CDR3: CASSLPRTGGNGYTF. CDR3 bases: TGTGCCAGCAGTTTGCCCCGGACAGGGGGAAATGGCTACACCTTC.

This rearrangement joins TRBV7-8 to TRBJ1-3; the D gene is possibly TRBD1 (5 bases). The length of the CDR3 is 15 residues. V shed 5 bases and J shed 2 bases, with 13 bases lying between them. Germline CDR1 and CDR2: SGHVS and FQNEAQ. In nucleotides, the CDR3 is TGTGCCAGCAGCCGATTGAAGGGGACTGGAAACACCATATATTTT. It is translated as CASSRLKGTGNTIYF.

A word on this clone: An end of the junction does not agree with germline; a read error may underlie this. The chain links TRBV7-7 to TRBJ2-5; D is possibly TRBD1 (5 bases). The CDR3 length is 15 residues. Germline CDR1 reads SSHAT; CDR2 reads FNYEAQ (reference sequence). CDR3 coding DNA: TGTGCTAGCAGCTTCTTCCAGGGAAGAGGAGAGACCCAGTACTTC. Residues: CASSFFQGRGETQYF.

This chain links TRBV18 with TRBJ2-5, with 9 bases lining up with TRBD1. The trim removed 1 base at V and 4 bases at J, leaving 19 bases unmatched. Per germline, CDR1 KGHSH and CDR2 LQKENI. CDR3 size: 20 residues. The CDR3: CASSPRLATDGQGLLETQYF. The CDR3 nucleotides read TGTGCCAGCTCACCACGATTGGCCACCGACGGACAGGGGTTGTTAGAGACCCAGTACTTC.

V usage is TRBV7-8 and J usage is TRBJ1-1; D gene ambiguous. CDR3 length: 13 amino acids. Germline CDR1 reads SGHVS; CDR2 reads FQNEAQ. V lost 0 bases, J lost 9 bases, and 11 bases lay in between. This chain's CDR3 is CASSLAETTQAFF. The CDR3 DNA reads as TGTGCCAGCAGCTTAGCCGAGACAACGCAAGCTTTCTTT.

The genes are TRBV30 and TRBJ2-2; 9 bases align to TRBD1. V lost 4 bases, J lost 7 bases, and 7 bases stayed unmatched. Germline CDR1 reads GTSNPN; CDR2 reads SVGIG (reference sequence). CDR3 length: 14 amino acids. CDR3 in amino acids: CAWKWGQGHGELFF. CDR3 sequence (DNA): TGTGCCTGGAAGTGGGGACAGGGCCACGGGGAGCTGTTTTTT.

This chain uses TRBV27 with TRBJ2-5; 7 bases match TRBD2. The end of the DNA aligns better with TRBJ2-7, so the J call may be wrong. Per the germline V gene, CDR1 is MNHEY and CDR2 is SMNVEV (reference sequence). The CDR3 extends over 13 amino acids. The CDR3 sequence: CASSLSGLVEQYF. The DNA for the CDR3 is TGTGCCAGCAGTTTATCTGGACTAGTCGAGCAGTACTTC.

The gene calls are TRBV7-2 and TRBJ1-2, with 7 bases lining up with TRBD1. CDR1 and CDR2 from the germline V gene are SGHTA and FQGNSA. The CDR3 extends over 13 amino acids. J lost 7 bases, V lost 4 bases, and 6 bases had no gene match. Here the CDR3 reads CASSSRTGSGYTF. Here the CDR3 DNA reads TGTGCCAGCAGCTCGAGGACAGGCTCTGGCTACACCTTC.

The V and J genes are TRBV10-1 and TRBJ2-3; 8 bases match TRBD1. J gave up 2 bases and V 5 bases, and 6 bases lay outside the gene matches. Per germline, CDR1 WNHNN and CDR2 SYGVQD (reference sequence). The CDR3 totals 15 residues. The CDR3 DNA reads as TGCGCCAGCAGTTCCGGGACAGGTTCCACAGATACGCAGTATTTT. As protein: CASSSGTGSTDTQYF.

The chain recombines TRBV2 with TRBJ1-3, with 8 nucleotides matching TRBD1. V lost 6 bases and J lost 8; bases outside the gene matches: 6. Germline V gives CDR1 SNHLY, CDR2 FYNNEI. This CDR3 comprises 13 residues. CDR3 amino acids: CASRDDRGHTIYF. In DNA form, the CDR3 reads TGTGCCAGCAGAGACGACAGGGGACACACCATATATTTT.

In its sample, this clone was seen a few times. The rearrangement joins TRBV5-4 to TRBJ1-2; D is undetermined. This CDR3 spans 11 amino acids. Germline V gene lookup returns CDR1 SGHNT and CDR2 YYREEE (reference sequence). V was shortened by 3 bases and J by 7 bases, with 7 bases between the two germline ends. Here the CDR3 reads CASSSVIGYTF. CDR3 DNA sequence: TGTGCCAGCAGCTCAGTAATTGGCTACACCTTC.

The chain joins TRBV6-6 to TRBJ1-2, with TRBD1 matching over 7 bases. The CDR3 is 14 residues long. V lost 4 bases to trimming and J lost 8 bases; unmatched junction nucleotides: 10. Germline lookup yields CDR1 MNHNY and CDR2 SVGAGI (reference sequence). CDR3 DNA sequence: TGTGCCAGCAGTTCGTCGACAGGGCGAAGCGGCTACACCTTC. The encoded protein is CASSSSTGRSGYTF.

The chain joins TRBV11-2 to TRBJ2-2, with TRBD2 as a possible D gene (5 bases). The CDR3 extends over 15 amino acids. The germline CDR1 and CDR2 sequences are SGHAT and FQNNGV. The V end was cut by 1 base, the J end by 6 bases, with 12 bases between. CDR3 in amino acids: CASSLGTWGSGELFF. The CDR3 DNA follows: TGTGCCAGCAGCTTAGGGACTTGGGGATCCGGGGAGCTGTTTTTT.

The table lists this clone with a count of one. The rearrangement joins TRBV11-3 to TRBJ2-3; D unresolved. Trimming removed 7 bases from V and 0 bases from J, with 14 bases in between. The CDR3 contains 15 residues. Germline-derived CDR1 and CDR2 are SGHNT and YENEEA. The CDR3 is CASIQSGASTDTQYF. DNA of the CDR3: TGTGCCAGCATTCAATCAGGTGCTAGCACAGATACGCAGTATTTT. Complete variable domain (other parts from reference TRBV11-3 and TRBJ2-3): EAGVVQSPRYKIIEKKQPVAFWCNPISGHNTLYWYLQNLGQGPELLIRYENEEAVDDSQLPKDRFSAERLKGVDSTLKIQPAELGDSAVYLCASIQSGASTDTQYFGPGTRLTVL.

Points on this clone: Within the sample, other DNA sequences also encode this same CDR3. This chain uses TRBV5-1 with TRBJ1-1; tentatively, D is TRBD1 (5 bases). V was trimmed by 1 base and J by 1 base, leaving 8 bases between them. Germline V gene lookup returns CDR1 SGHRS and CDR2 YFSETQ. This CDR3 has 14 amino acids. The CDR3 DNA follows: TGCGCCAGCAGCTTGACAGGCCCGAACACTGAAGCTTTCTTT. It encodes CASSLTGPNTEAFF.

V gene TRBV5-4 combines with J gene TRBJ1-3, with D possibly matching TRBD1 (6 bases). The V and J ends lost 3 bases and 1 base respectively, with 17 bases between them. CDR1 SGHNT and CDR2 YYREEE come from the germline V gene (reference sequence). This CDR3 contains 17 residues. CDR3 in amino acids: CASSWAARGLSGNTIYF. In DNA form, the CDR3 reads TGTGCCAGCAGCTGGGCGGCCAGGGGTCTTTCTGGAAACACCATATATTTT.

V gene TRBV7-2 combines with J gene TRBJ2-7; TRBD1 might be the D (7 bases). The CDR3 runs to 17 residues. Germline assignment: CDR1 SGHTA and CDR2 FQGNSA. V was shortened by 5 bases and J by 7 bases, with 27 bases between the two germline ends. DNA for the CDR3: TGTGCCAGCAGCCTCAACCCCGGAGGGGGCGCCTTGGGGGAGCAGTACTTC. It is translated as CASSLNPGGGALGEQYF.

The chain joins TRBV11-3 to TRBJ1-1; 7 bases match TRBD1. The ends lost 6 bases at V and 3 bases at J; junction bases unmatched: 7. Per germline, CDR1 SGHNT and CDR2 YENEEA. The CDR3 sequence is 14 residues long. In nucleotides, the CDR3 is TGTGCCAGCAGGCAGAGGGGGCGCGACACTGAAGCTTTCTTT. It is translated as CASRQRGRDTEAFF.

DNA of the CDR3: TGTGCCAGCAGCTTAGGGGGGACAGACACTGAAGCTTTCTTT. This gives the protein CASSLGGTDTEAFF. The V call is TRBV7-8, the J call TRBJ1-1; TRBD1 agrees at 7 bases. The CDR3 is made up of 14 amino acids. V lost 1 base to trimming and J lost 3 bases; unmatched junction nucleotides: 2. CDR1 is SGHVS and CDR2 is FQNEAQ in the germline V gene. Using reference TRBV7-8 and TRBJ1-1 for the parts outside the CDR3, the full variable domain is GAGVSQSPRYKVAKRGQDVALRCDPISGHVSLFWYQQALGQGPEFLTYFQNEAQLDKSGLPSDRFFAERPEGSVSTLKIQRTQQEDSAVYLCASSLGGTDTEAFFGQGTRLTVV.

This clone appeared a single time. This chain connects TRBV29-1 to TRBJ2-4; 8 bases fit TRBD1. The CDR3 covers 15 residues. Germline CDR1 and CDR2: SQVTM and ANQGSEA. The trim removed 1 base at V and 4 bases at J, leaving 6 bases unmatched. The CDR3 coding sequence is TGCAGCGTTGAAGGCAGGGGGCAGGGGAAAAACATTCAGTACTTC. Encoded protein: CSVEGRGQGKNIQYF.

The J gene is TRBJ1-2, the V gene TRBV2; weak D call: TRBD1 (5 bases). Germline V gene sequence: CDR1 SNHLY, CDR2 FYNNEI. The CDR3 loop spans 13 amino acids. V shed 10 bases and J shed 4 bases, with 16 bases lying between them. The CDR3 nucleotides are TGTGCCACGTTTGCAGGGCTTGTCTATGGCTACACCTTC. This gives the protein CATFAGLVYGYTF.

The J gene is TRBJ2-6, the V gene TRBV11-1; 8 bases fit TRBD2. The CDR3 runs 18 residues. Germline V lookup: CDR1 SGHAT, CDR2 FQDESV (reference sequence). The ends lost 4 bases at V and 6 bases at J; junction bases unmatched: 14. CDR3 loop: CASSSQAGAFSLANVLTF. CDR3 nucleotides: TGTGCCAGCAGCTCCCAAGCGGGGGCCTTCTCTCTGGCCAACGTCCTGACTTTC. Complete variable domain (other parts from reference TRBV11-1 and TRBJ2-6): EAEVAQSPRYKITEKSQAVAFWCDPISGHATLYWYRQILGQGPELLVQFQDESVVDDSQLPKDRFSAERLKGVDSTLKIQPAELGDSAMYLCASSSQAGAFSLANVLTFGAGSRLTVL.

The chain uses TRBV6-1 and TRBJ1-2; 7 positions agree with TRBD1. This CDR3 comprises 18 residues. CDR1 MNHNS and CDR2 SASEGT come from the germline V gene. The J segment lost 10 bases and the V segment lost 4 bases, leaving 24 bases of the junction unmatched. The CDR3 loop is CASSGRWTPVGAGGDYTF. In nucleotides, the CDR3 is TGTGCCAGCAGTGGCCGGTGGACCCCCGTAGGGGCAGGGGGAGACTACACCTTC.

V and J are TRBV7-8 and TRBJ1-6; D is ambiguous. CDR3 length: 15 amino acids. The germline V gene has CDR1 SGHVS and CDR2 FQNEAQ. V dropped 3 bases and J dropped 2 bases, with 8 bases sitting between them. This chain's CDR3 is CASSLDSAYNSPLHF. In DNA form, the CDR3 reads TGTGCCAGCAGCTTGGACTCAGCCTATAATTCACCCCTCCACTTT.